The entry that follows covers one T cell receptor beta chain sequence. Antigen: not known. Primers included in the PCR were 60 Vbeta and 13 Jbeta primers. As processed by the authors: A follow-up analysis tallied approximately 85 million unique TCR beta chains, roughly 11 million shared. The table came from immunoSEQ multiplex PCR; TCRdb's copy has only in-frame clones and leaves some out. The V and J calls and clone size come from that table; D and trimming were worked out from the DNA. The data show under 150,000 clones, with approximately 83% seen just once and approximately 2.3% held by the top ten. The sample originates from a study of cytomegalovirus exposure and HLA in healthy donors. In the study overall: HLA-typed donors were the source of around 77 million unique TCRs held in an early data release. General observations from the study: Rare TCR sequences dominated, though some public TCRs recurred in many donors.

Sequencing used PBMCs. The clonotype comes from a male donor in good health and CMV-seronegative.

This CDR3 is CASSLTLRLADTGELFF. CDR3 coding DNA: TGTGCCAGCAGCTTAACTCTACGACTAGCGGACACCGGGGAGCTGTTTTTT. The chain carries TRBV7-3 and TRBJ2-2; 9 bases align to TRBD2. V gave up 0 bases and J gave up 3 bases; unmatched junction bases: 5. In germline, CDR1 is SGHTA, CDR2 FQGTGA. The CDR3 totals 17 residues.